This T cell receptor beta chain was found in a study of PD-L1 blockade in urothelial cancer. Time point here: peripheral blood 6 weeks after treatment start. Germline CDR1 reads SGHRS; CDR2 reads YFSETQ. This CDR3 comprises 15 residues. The V gene lost 3 bases and the J gene lost 3 bases, with 12 bases spanning the gap. Here immunoSEQ multiplex PCR was the method, and the copy in TCRdb shows in-frame clones only, minus some. The sample has 30,000 or so clones, about 88% seen once; the top ten hold under 9.5%. Specimen: PBMCs, collected around atezolizumab (anti-PD-L1) treatment. The genes are TRBV5-1 and TRBJ1-4, with a weak D call TRBD1 (6 bases). This receptor was taken from a man older than 75 with urothelial cancer. The CDR3 DNA sequence: TGCGCCAGCAGCTCCACAGGGCCGCCTAATGAAAAACTGTTTTTT. It specifies CASSSTGPPNEKLFF. Variable domain in full (rest from reference TRBV5-1 and TRBJ1-4): KAGVTQTPRYLIKTRGQQVTLSCSPISGHRSVSWYQQTPGQGLQFLFEYFSETQRNKGNFPGRFSGRQFSNSRSEMNVSTLELGDSALYLCASSSTGPPNEKLFFGSGTQLSVL.